These T cell receptor beta chains were read from a single sample in a study of shared T cell receptors in the human thymus. Assay used: immunoSEQ multiplex PCR; TCRdb lists only in-frame clones, some missing. Here the sample spans roughly 550,000 clones, 75% to 85% being singletons. The same sample was also studied in work on human thymus T cells.

Sequencing used thymocytes. The receptors were sampled from a boy less than two years old with a congenital heart defect. Both conserved end residues are trimmed from each CDR3.

V gene: TRBV21-1; J gene: TRBJ1-1; CDR3 protein: ASRAGQGGNTEAF
V gene: TRBV7-9; J gene: TRBJ2-2; CDR3 protein: ASSRTPSEPGELF
V gene: TRBV10-3; J gene: TRBJ1-5; CDR3 protein: AISEEQGFVNQPQH
V gene: TRBV7-9; J gene: TRBJ1-1; CDR3 protein: ASSLRRGVGAF
V gene: TRBV7-4; J gene: TRBJ1-1; CDR3 protein: ASSKPRGNTEAF
V gene: TRBV4-3; J gene: TRBJ2-7; CDR3 protein: ASSSRVRGPSGSYEQY
V gene: TRBV12-5; J gene: TRBJ1-2; CDR3 protein: ASGLAPGTGPYGYT
V gene: TRBV27; J gene: TRBJ1-1; CDR3 protein: ASSLKRADRGTLGTEAF
V gene: TRBV13; J gene: TRBJ1-1; CDR3 protein: ASSLEGQGWDTEAF
V gene: TRBV10-3; J gene: TRBJ2-3; CDR3 protein: ATLIAGERQGTDTQY
V gene: TRBV6-5; J gene: TRBJ2-7; CDR3 protein: ASSYLAGPYEQY
V gene: TRBV9; J gene: TRBJ1-3; CDR3 protein: ASSSEGPDSGNTIY
V gene: TRBV11-2; J gene: TRBJ2-3; CDR3 protein: ASSPRGWQGTDTQY
V gene: TRBV19; J gene: TRBJ2-5; CDR3 protein: ASSITGHPGETQY
V gene: TRBV28; J gene: TRBJ1-1; CDR3 protein: ASSLWGQKNTEAF